This T cell receptor (beta chain) was profiled in a study of shared clonotypes between healthy human individuals. Overall study findings and caveats: Donors were few, which limited the genetic and exposure-history diversity represented.

This CDR3 has 13 amino acids. As handled by the study authors: Filtering of immunoSEQ junctional sequences could not match full-length read filtering. Profiled with immunoSEQ multiplex PCR; TCRdb holds only in-frame clones, not every one. That table supplies the V and J calls and clone size; D and trimming were determined from the DNA. The repertoire includes more than 400,000 clones, roughly 80% of them detected once, and more than 9.5% sits in the top ten. With regard to this clone: Its target is unknown.

The healthy adult donors were HIV-negative and reported no recent acute infections or vaccinations. What was sequenced was PBMCs. The sequence came from a woman between 40 and 55 years old in good health. Some clones in this sample may be carry-over from other donors' samples. The chain is built from TRBV21-1 and TRBJ1-5; the D call in the table, TRBD1, was not verified against the DNA. TRBV21-1 is a listed pseudogene. CDR3 residues: CASGQGNNQPQHF. For the CDR3, the DNA is TGTGCCAGCGGTCAGGGGAACAATCAGCCCCAGCATTTT.